Shown below are 20 T cell receptor beta chains from a single sample sequenced in a study of OX40 agonist ivuxolimab in advanced cancers. The method was immunoSEQ multiplex PCR; TCRdb's version includes in-frame clones alone and lacks a portion of them. The sample has more than 45,000 clones, about 82% seen once. The sample consisted of CD4+ or CD8+ T cells sorted from blood, taken in a trial of the OX40 agonist ivuxolimab. The receptors stem from an adult with an advanced solid tumor such as melanoma, head and neck, liver or kidney cancer.

The chain uses TRBV2 and TRBJ1-5; D remains unclear. The CDR3 length is 13 residues. In germline, CDR1 is SNHLY, CDR2 FYNNEI. V lost 8 bases to trimming and J lost 7 bases, with 15 bases between them. CDR3 in DNA: TGTGCCAGCGTAAGGGTAGTAGACCAGCCCCAGCATTTT. This codes for CASVRVVDQPQHF.

As DNA, the CDR3 is TGCAGCGTTGATGCGGGAACCTACAATGAGCAGTTCTTC. It encodes CSVDAGTYNEQFF. The chain joins TRBV29-1 to TRBJ2-1; tentative D call: TRBD2 (6 bases). Germline V gene lookup returns CDR1 SQVTM and CDR2 ANQGSEA. V was cut by 3 bases and J by 2 bases, with 8 bases left in between. The CDR3 consists of 13 residues.

This clone was found a few times. The CDR3 loop reads CASSLMGGLSLYEQYF. CDR3 nucleotide sequence: TGCGCCAGCAGCTTGATGGGGGGACTAAGCCTATACGAGCAGTACTTC. The chain carries TRBV5-1 and TRBJ2-7, with TRBD2 identical over 7 bases. This CDR3 is 16 amino acids long. CDR1 and CDR2 from the germline V gene are SGHRS and YFSETQ. The V segment lost 1 base and the J segment 4 bases; nucleotides outside the gene matches: 11.

The chain uses TRBV28 and TRBJ1-1, with D possibly being TRBD1 (5 bases). Deletions cut 7 bases from V and 1 base from J, with 16 bases between. The CDR3 extends over 15 amino acids. From germline, CDR1 is MDHEN and CDR2 SYDVKM. CDR3 nucleotides: TGTGCCAGCACTTTGACCGGGACGGGGAACACTGAAGCTTTCTTT. This translates into CASTLTGTGNTEAFF.

This clone appeared a few times. The chain links TRBV4-3 to TRBJ1-2; the match to TRBD1 covers 7 bases. Trimming cost V 1 base and J 8 bases; bases outside gene matches: 4. This CDR3 region has 13 residues. CDR1 is LGHNA, CDR2 YSLEER, per germline. This chain's CDR3 is CASSQGLGGGYTF. DNA for the CDR3: TGCGCCAGCAGCCAAGGTTTAGGGGGCGGCTACACCTTC.

This clone was observed a few times. This chain links TRBV13 with TRBJ1-4; D gene unclear. Germline assignment: CDR1 PRHDT and CDR2 FYEKMQ (reference sequence). This CDR3 has 14 residues. Between the trimmed V and J ends, which lost 3 bases and 7 bases, there was a span of 12 bases. The CDR3 nucleotides read TGTGCCAGCAGCTTGAACAGTAGGATTGAAAAACTGTTTTTT. Translating gives CASSLNSRIEKLFF.

V gene TRBV5-4 combines with J gene TRBJ2-5; D is uncertain. The CDR3 runs 15 residues. The germline V gene has CDR1 SGHNT and CDR2 YYREEE (reference sequence). V lost 4 bases to trimming and J lost 1 base, with 14 bases between them. CDR3: CASSAGVAIQETQYF. In DNA, the CDR3 is TGTGCCAGCAGCGCCGGAGTGGCTATCCAAGAGACCCAGTACTTC. Full variable domain (outside the CDR3, taken from reference TRBV5-4 and TRBJ2-5): ETGVTQSPTHLIKTRGQQVTLRCSSQSGHNTVSWYQQALGQGPQFIFQYYREEENGRGNFPPRFSGLQFPNYSSELNVNALELDDSALYLCASSAGVAIQETQYFGPGTRLLVL.

This clone is medium-sized by share. The V and J genes are TRBV7-3 and TRBJ1-6; 8 nucleotides align to TRBD1. The J segment lost 13 bases and the V segment lost 0 bases, leaving 14 bases of the junction unmatched. CDR3 length equals 17 residues. CDR1 SGHTA and CDR2 FQGTGA come from the germline V gene. The CDR3 loop is CASSLTLSRTGSVPLHF. CDR3 nucleotides: TGTGCCAGCAGCTTAACGTTGAGCAGGACAGGGTCGGTTCCCCTCCACTTT.

The chain employs TRBV28 and TRBJ2-7; possibly TRBD1 for D (6 bases). Germline values: CDR1 MDHEN, CDR2 SYDVKM. CDR3 length: 15 amino acids. Trimming took off 6 bases at V and 9 bases at J, with 24 bases between the two ends. The CDR3 DNA reads as TGTGCCAGCAGCCTGGGACACGCGAGAGGGATTGGGCAGTACTTC. Translating it yields CASSLGHARGIGQYF.

The chain links TRBV6-4 to TRBJ2-7; no firm D call. The CDR3 totals 12 residues. V lost 4 bases and J lost 6, with 10 bases in between. Germline loops: CDR1 MRHNA, CDR2 SNTAGT. The CDR3 reads CASSVGRCEQYF. CDR3 in DNA: TGTGCCAGCAGTGTGGGTCGGTGCGAGCAGTACTTC.

This clone was detected only a few times. V is TRBV5-6 and J is TRBJ1-6; unclear D gene. The length of the CDR3 is 16 residues. Deletions cut 3 bases from V and 12 bases from J, with 22 bases between. Germline CDR1 is SGHDT and CDR2 is YYEEEE. In DNA form, the CDR3 reads TGTGCCAGCAGCTCTAACGGCCACAAACAGACCCGACCCCTCCACTTT. It yields the protein CASSSNGHKQTRPLHF.

This chain joins TRBV5-1 and TRBJ2-5, with TRBD2 identical over 16 bases. The CDR3 covers 18 residues. In germline, CDR1 is SGHRS, CDR2 YFSETQ. Trimming at V came to 2 bases and at J to 6 bases, leaving 10 bases not matched to a gene. DNA for the CDR3: TGCGCCAGCAGCTTCCTCACTGGGACTAGCGGGGGGGCAAAGACCCAGTACTTC. This translates into CASSFLTGTSGGAKTQYF.

The V call is TRBV11-3, the J call TRBJ2-7; maybe TRBD1 (5 bases). Germline V gene data show CDR1 as SGHNT and CDR2 as YENEEA. Between the trimmed V and J ends, which lost 2 bases and 5 bases, there was a span of 16 bases. The CDR3 runs 15 residues. The CDR3 loop reads CASSLNPDTVHEQYF. The CDR3 DNA is TGTGCCAGCAGCTTAAACCCGGACACGGTCCACGAGCAGTACTTC. Complete variable domain (other parts from reference TRBV11-3 and TRBJ2-7): EAGVVQSPRYKIIEKKQPVAFWCNPISGHNTLYWYLQNLGQGPELLIRYENEEAVDDSQLPKDRFSAERLKGVDSTLKIQPAELGDSAVYLCASSLNPDTVHEQYFGPGTRLTVT.

The chain links TRBV2 to TRBJ2-3; 7 nucleotides agree with TRBD1. CDR1 is SNHLY and CDR2 is FYNNEI in the germline V gene. Losses at the gene ends were 7 bases for V and 5 bases for J; bases not matched to a gene: 15. This CDR3 is 16 amino acids long. The DNA for the CDR3 is TGTGCCAGCAACCCAACCTGGGGACAGCCGAAAGATACGCAGTATTTT. Translation gives CASNPTWGQPKDTQYF.

The gene calls are TRBV30 and TRBJ1-1; D possibly corresponds to TRBD1 (6 bases). The CDR3 totals 13 residues. CDR1 is GTSNPN, CDR2 SVGIG, per germline (reference sequence). Trimming took 1 base from V and 5 from J, leaving 11 bases between them. DNA of the CDR3: TGTGCCTGGAGTGCACAGGGTGAGACTGAAGCTTTCTTT. Its translation: CAWSAQGETEAFF.

This rearrangement joins TRBV29-1 to TRBJ1-1; no clear D. V lost 5 bases and J lost 1, with 8 bases in between. CDR3 length equals 12 residues. CDR1 is SQVTM and CDR2 is ANQGSEA in the germline V gene. The CDR3 loop is CSVMEGNTEAFF. In nucleotides, the CDR3 is TGCAGCGTTATGGAGGGGAACACTGAAGCTTTCTTT.

The CDR3 region is CASSLGSGLAYETQYF. CDR3 in DNA: TGCGCCAGCAGCTTGGGATCCGGACTAGCATACGAGACCCAGTACTTC. This sequence joins TRBV5-1 and TRBJ2-5; TRBD2 aligns across 8 bases. The CDR3 length is 16 residues. V gave up 0 bases and J gave up 5 bases; unmatched junction bases: 9. CDR1 is SGHRS and CDR2 is YFSETQ in the germline V gene.

This clone was seen a single time. The rearrangement uses TRBV18 and TRBJ1-6, with D tentatively TRBD1 (5 bases). CDR1 and CDR2 (germline): KGHSH, LQKENI. Trimming left V 2 bases short and J 10 bases short, with 30 bases between. The length of the CDR3 is 20 residues. CDR3 in amino acids: CASSPMMAGTGPMGSSPLHF. CDR3 in DNA: TGTGCCAGCTCACCAATGATGGCGGGGACGGGCCCAATGGGAAGCTCACCCCTCCACTTT.

The gene calls are TRBV15 and TRBJ1-4; 7 bases are shared with TRBD1. The germline V gene encodes CDR1 LNHNV and CDR2 YYDKDF (reference sequence). V trimming: 1 base; J trimming: 7 bases; junction bases outside the gene matches: 6. This CDR3 region has 15 residues. CDR3 sequence (DNA): TGTGCCACCAGCAGAGGGGGACAGTCTGTTGAAAAACTGTTTTTT. Translation: CATSRGGQSVEKLFF.

This chain uses TRBV5-1 with TRBJ2-2; D is ambiguous. The CDR3 covers 15 residues. Germline loops: CDR1 SGHRS, CDR2 YFSETQ. Trimming took off 6 bases at V and 4 bases at J, with 16 bases between the two ends. The CDR3 is CASTSWYGLTGELFF. CDR3 DNA sequence: TGCGCCAGCACCAGCTGGTACGGGCTCACCGGGGAGCTGTTTTTT.